Sequencing of this T cell receptor beta chain was carried out in a study of post-analysis software for immune sequencing data. Study-level results: Multiple sclerosis patients showed significantly lower normalized Chao1 diversity than controls did.

cDNA libraries of TCR beta carried unique molecular identifiers. From the PCR reads, TCRdb called clonotypes with MiXCR, one entry per CDR3 protein. Seen here are some 700,000 distinct CDR3 sequences, more than 50% observed once, and the top ten hold approximately 10%. As regards this clonotype: Its target is not known.

This TCR was sampled from a girl aged 2 to 10 with multiple sclerosis. The sequencing input was blood.

In nucleotides, the CDR3 is TGCAGTGCCTCCTATGAAAAGACCCAGTACTTC. Protein sequence: CSASYEKTQYF. The genes are TRBV20-1 and TRBJ2-5; D unresolved. The ends were cut back, 6 bases at V and 6 bases at J, with 11 bases in the middle. The CDR3 is 11 amino acids. Per germline, CDR1 DFQATT and CDR2 SNEGSKA (reference sequence).